The 2 T cell receptor beta chains given below trace back to one sample, sequenced in a study of blood T cell repertoires in COVID-19. Sequenced by immunoSEQ multiplex PCR; TCRdb stores in-frame clones only, minus some. The data contain about 120,000 clones, over 60% of them singletons. Sample: peripheral blood. The receptors come from a woman older than 75 with acute or convalescent COVID-19.

Of note for this clone: One end of the junction varies from germline; a read error may be responsible. V is TRBV2 and J is TRBJ1-2; TRBD1 is a possible D gene (5 bases). CDR3 size: 12 residues. Germline-derived CDR1 and CDR2 are SNHLY and FYNNEI. The CDR3 here is CASRPDSKKVIF. CDR3 nucleotides: TGTGCCAGCAGACCTGACAGCAAGAAAGTAATCTTC.

The chain employs TRBV19 and TRBJ1-6, with 8 nucleotides matching TRBD1. The V segment lost 4 bases and the J segment 5 bases; nucleotides outside the gene matches: 10. The length of the CDR3 is 17 residues. Germline values: CDR1 LNHDA, CDR2 SQIVND (reference sequence). In DNA, the CDR3 is TGTGCCAGTAGTAACCCTACCGGACAGGGACATAATTCACCCCTCCACTTT. It yields the protein CASSNPTGQGHNSPLHF.